This T cell receptor (beta chain) was sequenced in a study of T cells in localized non-small cell lung cancer. TCRdb's copy holds only in-frame clones and misses some; the assay was immunoSEQ multiplex PCR. The profile shows just under 80,000 clones, 75% to 85% of them singletons. Comment on this clone: As yet, its antigen is unknown.

V was pared by 0 bases and J by 1 base, with 10 bases between. Germline values: CDR1 SGHDT, CDR2 YYEEEE. The CDR3 sequence is 15 residues long. Study-wide points: Appearing in adjacent lung were a median approximately 50 of the top 100 tumor clones. A higher density of T cells in blood coincided with extended overall survival. Tumor trailed uninvolved adjacent lung in T cell clonality, which peaked there.

This sequence originates from an older female donor with stage I lung adenocarcinoma. J is TRBJ1-1 and V is TRBV5-6, with D maybe TRBD1 (5 bases). Source: peripheral blood, taken before any cancer treatment. The DNA for the CDR3 is TGTGCCAGCAGCTTGGCCATGGGGACGAACACTGAAGCTTTCTTT. It yields the protein CASSLAMGTNTEAFF.